The 3 T cell receptor beta chains below all came from one sample that was sequenced in a study of cytomegalovirus exposure and HLA in healthy donors. With 60 Vbeta and 13 Jbeta primers, the PCR was carried out. Sequenced by immunoSEQ multiplex PCR; TCRdb stores in-frame clones only, minus some. The sample records 160,000 or so clones, roughly 79% being singletons. Sequenced input: PBMCs. The receptors here all came from a man aged 25 to 40 in good health and CMV-seronegative.

V is TRBV18 and J is TRBJ2-5, with D possibly being TRBD2 (6 bases). The CDR3 totals 13 residues. CDR1 and CDR2 (germline): KGHSH, LQKENI. V lost 2 bases and J 4 bases, leaving 8 bases between the germline ends. This chain's CDR3 is CASSPGGIETQYF. The CDR3 nucleotides read TGTGCCAGCTCACCAGGGGGGATAGAGACCCAGTACTTC.

The chain uses TRBV15 and TRBJ2-5, with a possible D match to TRBD2 (6 bases). The germline V and J ends were trimmed by 7 bases and 4 bases, with 13 bases remaining between them. CDR3 length: 13 residues. Germline assignment: CDR1 LNHNV and CDR2 YYDKDF (reference sequence). CDR3 bases: TGTGCCACCATTGCGGACTACTCAGAGACCCAGTACTTC. It codes for CATIADYSETQYF.

The chain uses TRBV7-2 and TRBJ2-5; TRBD2 matches at 12 bases. The CDR3 consists of 18 residues. The germline gives CDR1 SGHTA, CDR2 FQGNSA. J lost 0 bases, V lost 0 bases, and 5 bases had no gene match. The CDR3 DNA is TGTGCCAGCAGCTTAGCGAGTCTAGCGGGGGGGTACCAAGAGACCCAGTACTTC. This sequence encodes CASSLASLAGGYQETQYF.